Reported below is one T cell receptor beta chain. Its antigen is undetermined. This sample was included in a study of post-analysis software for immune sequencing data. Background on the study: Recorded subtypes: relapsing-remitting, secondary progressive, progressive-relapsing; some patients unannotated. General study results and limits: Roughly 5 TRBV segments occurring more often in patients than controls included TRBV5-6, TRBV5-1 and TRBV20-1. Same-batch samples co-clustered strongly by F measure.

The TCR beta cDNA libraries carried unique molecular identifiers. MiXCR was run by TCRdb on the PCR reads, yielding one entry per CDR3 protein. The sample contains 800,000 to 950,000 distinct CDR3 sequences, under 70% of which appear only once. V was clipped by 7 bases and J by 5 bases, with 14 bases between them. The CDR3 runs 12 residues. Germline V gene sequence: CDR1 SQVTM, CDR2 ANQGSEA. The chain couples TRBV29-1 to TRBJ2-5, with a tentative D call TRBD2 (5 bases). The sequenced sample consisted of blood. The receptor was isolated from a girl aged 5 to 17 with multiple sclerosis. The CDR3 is CSGEASWETQYF. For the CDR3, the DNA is TGCAGCGGTGAGGCTAGCTGGGAGACCCAGTACTTC.